The rows below give T cell receptor beta chains drawn from one sample of a study of cytomegalovirus exposure and HLA in healthy donors. Some clones are missing from TCRdb's copy, which holds only in-frame ones; the method was immunoSEQ multiplex PCR. This table holds about 130,000 clones, around four fifths found once. Sample: PBMCs. These receptors were taken from a woman aged 40 to 50 in good health and CMV-seronegative. Both conserved end residues are part of each CDR3. Rows give clone size only sometimes, using once, few, many, or a class for an expanded clone.

v_gene	j_gene	abundance	len	CDR3aa
TRBV5-3	TRBJ1-1	.	16	CARSPHRGRLENEAFF
TRBV7-6	TRBJ2-7	.	15	CASSLLGQSSYEQYF
TRBV11-2	TRBJ1-1	.	13	CASSQDRGPEAFF
TRBV11-1	TRBJ2-1	.	16	CASSLTTSPGIDEQFF
TRBV6-5	TRBJ1-4	once	15	CASSYSGQSNEKLFF
TRBV5-1	TRBJ1-1	.	13	CASSEGANTEAFF
TRBV4-3	TRBJ1-6	.	16	CASSQDPAGHNSPLHF
TRBV19	TRBJ1-5	.	15	CATETGQGVNQPQHF
TRBV11-2	TRBJ1-1	.	11	CASSFRIEAFF
TRBV29-1	TRBJ2-7	.	12	CSAQGTVREQYF
TRBV29-1	TRBJ1-2	few	14	CSVGGLGTGNGYTF
TRBV18	TRBJ1-5	once	18	CASSPREGGARSNQPQHF
TRBV7-9	TRBJ2-5	.	16	CASSPRWAGYQETQYF
TRBV6-1	TRBJ1-3	once	16	CASSAGQGSAGNTIYF
TRBV9	TRBJ2-1	.	17	CASSFRTSGGQYNEQFF
TRBV6-5	TRBJ1-1	.	14	CASSNYGQDTEAFF
TRBV30	TRBJ2-3	.	13	CAWGLAGTDTQYF
TRBV27	TRBJ1-3	.	17	CASSPNRQGASGNTIYF
TRBV4-1	TRBJ1-1	.	13	CASSLRGEGVAFF
TRBV11-2	TRBJ2-2	.	15	CASRRPHRGTGELFF
TRBV6-1	TRBJ2-7	.	16	CASSEQGSNFSYEQYF